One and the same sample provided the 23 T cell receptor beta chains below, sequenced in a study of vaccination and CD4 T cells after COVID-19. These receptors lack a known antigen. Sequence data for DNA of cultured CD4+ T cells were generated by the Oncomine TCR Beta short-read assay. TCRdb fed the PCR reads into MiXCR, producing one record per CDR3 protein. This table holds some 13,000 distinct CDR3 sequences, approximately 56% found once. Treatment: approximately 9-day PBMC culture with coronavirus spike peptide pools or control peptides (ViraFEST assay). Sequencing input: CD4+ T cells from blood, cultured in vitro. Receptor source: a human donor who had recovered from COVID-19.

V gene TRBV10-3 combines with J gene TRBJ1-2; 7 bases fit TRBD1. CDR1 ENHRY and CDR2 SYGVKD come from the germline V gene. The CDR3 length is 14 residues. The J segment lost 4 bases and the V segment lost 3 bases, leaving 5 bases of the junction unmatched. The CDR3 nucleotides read TGTGCCATCAGTGAATCGACAGGGCTCTATGGCTACACCTTC. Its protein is CAISESTGLYGYTF.

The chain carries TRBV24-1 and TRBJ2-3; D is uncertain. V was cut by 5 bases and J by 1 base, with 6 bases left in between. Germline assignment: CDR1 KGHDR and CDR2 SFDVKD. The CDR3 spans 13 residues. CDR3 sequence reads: CATSVAGTDTQYF. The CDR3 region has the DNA TGTGCCACCAGTGTAGCAGGCACAGATACGCAGTATTTT.

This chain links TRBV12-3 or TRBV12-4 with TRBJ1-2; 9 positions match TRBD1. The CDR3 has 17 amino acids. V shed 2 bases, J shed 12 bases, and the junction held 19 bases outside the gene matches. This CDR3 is CASSLQALRTGEGGHTF. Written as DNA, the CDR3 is TGTGCCAGCAGTTTACAGGCACTACGGACAGGGGAAGGCGGCCACACCTTC.

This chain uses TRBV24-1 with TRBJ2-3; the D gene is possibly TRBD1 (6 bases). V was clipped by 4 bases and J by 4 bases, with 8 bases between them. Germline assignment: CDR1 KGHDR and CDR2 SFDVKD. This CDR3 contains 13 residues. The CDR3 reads CATSDPGADTQYF. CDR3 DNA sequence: TGTGCCACCAGTGACCCAGGGGCAGATACGCAGTATTTT.

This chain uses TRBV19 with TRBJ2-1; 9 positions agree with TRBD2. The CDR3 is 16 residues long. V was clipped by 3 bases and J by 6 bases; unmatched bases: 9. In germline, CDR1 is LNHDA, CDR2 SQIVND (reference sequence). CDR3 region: CASSIGVAGVFNEQFF. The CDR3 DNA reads TGTGCCAGTAGTATTGGGGTAGCGGGAGTTTTCAATGAGCAGTTCTTC.

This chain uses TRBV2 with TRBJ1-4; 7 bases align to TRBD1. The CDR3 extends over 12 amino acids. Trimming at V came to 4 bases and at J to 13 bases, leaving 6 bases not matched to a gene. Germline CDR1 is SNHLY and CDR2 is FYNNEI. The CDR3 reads CASSGGQGGLFF. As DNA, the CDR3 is TGTGCCAGCAGTGGGGGGCAGGGGGGACTGTTTTTT.

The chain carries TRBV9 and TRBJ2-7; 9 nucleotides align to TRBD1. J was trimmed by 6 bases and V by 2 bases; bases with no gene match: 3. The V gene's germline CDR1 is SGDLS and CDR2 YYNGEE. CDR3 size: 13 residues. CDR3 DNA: TGTGCCAGCAGCGTGGGACAGGGTCGCGAGCAGTACTTC. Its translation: CASSVGQGREQYF.

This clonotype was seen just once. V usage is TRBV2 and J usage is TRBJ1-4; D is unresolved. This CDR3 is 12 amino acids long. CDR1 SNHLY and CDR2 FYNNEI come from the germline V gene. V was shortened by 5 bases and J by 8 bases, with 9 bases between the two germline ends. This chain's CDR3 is CASSIRTEKLFF. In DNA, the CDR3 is TGTGCCAGCAGTATCCGGACCGAAAAACTGTTTTTT.

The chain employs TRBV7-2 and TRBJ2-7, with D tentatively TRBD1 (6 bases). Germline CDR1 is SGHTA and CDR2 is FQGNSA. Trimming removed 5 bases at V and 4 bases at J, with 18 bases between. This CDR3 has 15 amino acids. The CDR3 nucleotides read TGTGCCAGCAGCCCGACCGGGACACCAAGATACGAGCAGTACTTC. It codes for CASSPTGTPRYEQYF.

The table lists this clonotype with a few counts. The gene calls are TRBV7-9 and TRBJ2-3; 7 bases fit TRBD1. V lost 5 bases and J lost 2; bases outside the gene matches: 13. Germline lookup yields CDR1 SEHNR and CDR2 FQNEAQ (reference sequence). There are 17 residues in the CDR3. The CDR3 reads CASSSQTGEGSTDTQYF. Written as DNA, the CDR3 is TGTGCCAGCAGCAGCCAAACAGGGGAAGGGTCCACAGATACGCAGTATTTT.

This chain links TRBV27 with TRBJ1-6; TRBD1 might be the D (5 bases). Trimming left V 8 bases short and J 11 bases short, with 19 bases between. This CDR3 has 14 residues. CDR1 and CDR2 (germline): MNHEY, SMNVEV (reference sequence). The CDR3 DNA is TGTGCCAGCGGGGGGACTGGGAGAGGGACACCCCTCCACTTT. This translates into CASGGTGRGTPLHF.

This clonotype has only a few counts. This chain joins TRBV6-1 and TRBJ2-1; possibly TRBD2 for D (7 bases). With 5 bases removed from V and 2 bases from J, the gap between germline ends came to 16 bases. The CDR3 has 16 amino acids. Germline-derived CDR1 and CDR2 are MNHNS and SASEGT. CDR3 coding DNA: TGTGCCAGCAGTCCCCTAGGGGGGAGGGCCTACAATGAGCAGTTCTTC. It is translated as CASSPLGGRAYNEQFF.

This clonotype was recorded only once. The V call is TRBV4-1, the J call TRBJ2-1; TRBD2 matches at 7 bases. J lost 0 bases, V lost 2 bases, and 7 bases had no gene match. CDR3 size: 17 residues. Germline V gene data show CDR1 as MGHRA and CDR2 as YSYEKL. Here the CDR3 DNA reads TGCGCCAGCAGCCAACTATGGGGGAGGGCCTCCTACAATGAGCAGTTCTTC. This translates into CASSQLWGRASYNEQFF.

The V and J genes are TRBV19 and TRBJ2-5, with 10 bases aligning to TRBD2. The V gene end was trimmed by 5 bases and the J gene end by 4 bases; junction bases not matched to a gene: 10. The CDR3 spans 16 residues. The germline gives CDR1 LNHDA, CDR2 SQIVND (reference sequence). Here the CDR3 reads CASSVTSGTFGETQYF. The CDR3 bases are TGTGCCAGTAGTGTCACTAGCGGGACCTTCGGAGAGACCCAGTACTTC.

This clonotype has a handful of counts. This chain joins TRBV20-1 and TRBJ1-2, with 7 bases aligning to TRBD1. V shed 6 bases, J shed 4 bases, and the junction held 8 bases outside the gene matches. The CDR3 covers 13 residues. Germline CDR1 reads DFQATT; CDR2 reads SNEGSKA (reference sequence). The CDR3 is CSAIRQGAYGYTF. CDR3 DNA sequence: TGCAGTGCAATTCGACAGGGTGCCTATGGCTACACCTTC.

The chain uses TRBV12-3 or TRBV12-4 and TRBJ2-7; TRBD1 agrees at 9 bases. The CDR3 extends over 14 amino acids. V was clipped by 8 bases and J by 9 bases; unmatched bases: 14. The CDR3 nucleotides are TGTGCCAGCGATTACACCGGGACAGGGTTACGGCAGTACTTC. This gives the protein CASDYTGTGLRQYF.

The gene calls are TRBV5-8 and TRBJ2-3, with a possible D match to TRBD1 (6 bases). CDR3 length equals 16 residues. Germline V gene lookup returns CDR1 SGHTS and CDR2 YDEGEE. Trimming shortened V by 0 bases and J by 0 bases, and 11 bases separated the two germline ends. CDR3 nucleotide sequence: TGTGCCAGCAGCTTGGGGACAGATTCTAGCACAGATACGCAGTATTTT. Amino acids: CASSLGTDSSTDTQYF.

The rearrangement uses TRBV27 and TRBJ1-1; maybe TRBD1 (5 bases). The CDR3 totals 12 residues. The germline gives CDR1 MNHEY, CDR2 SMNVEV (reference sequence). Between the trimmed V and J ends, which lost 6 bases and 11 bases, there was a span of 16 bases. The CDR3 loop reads CASSQIAGEAFF. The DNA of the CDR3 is TGTGCCAGCAGCCAAATTGCGGGGGAGGCTTTCTTT.

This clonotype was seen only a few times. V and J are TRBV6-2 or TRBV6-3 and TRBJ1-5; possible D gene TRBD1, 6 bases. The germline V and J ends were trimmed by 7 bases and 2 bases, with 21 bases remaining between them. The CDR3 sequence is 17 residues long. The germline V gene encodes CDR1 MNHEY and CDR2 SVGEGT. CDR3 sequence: CASTPRGGGVGNQPQHF. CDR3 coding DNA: TGTGCCAGCACCCCAAGGGGGGGAGGGGTAGGCAATCAGCCCCAGCATTTT.

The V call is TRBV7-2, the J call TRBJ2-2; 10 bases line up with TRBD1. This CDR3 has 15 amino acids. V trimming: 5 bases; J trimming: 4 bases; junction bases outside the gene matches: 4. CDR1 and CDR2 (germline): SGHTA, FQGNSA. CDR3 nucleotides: TGTGCCAGCAGCCCCGGGACAGGGGCCACCGGGGAGCTGTTTTTT. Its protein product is CASSPGTGATGELFF.

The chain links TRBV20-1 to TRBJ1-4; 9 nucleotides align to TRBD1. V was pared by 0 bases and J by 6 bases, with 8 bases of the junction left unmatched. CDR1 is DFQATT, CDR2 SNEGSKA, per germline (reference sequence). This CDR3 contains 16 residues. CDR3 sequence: CSARDPLDRGYEKLFF. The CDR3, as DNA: TGCAGTGCTAGAGACCCCCTTGACAGGGGGTATGAAAAACTGTTTTTT.

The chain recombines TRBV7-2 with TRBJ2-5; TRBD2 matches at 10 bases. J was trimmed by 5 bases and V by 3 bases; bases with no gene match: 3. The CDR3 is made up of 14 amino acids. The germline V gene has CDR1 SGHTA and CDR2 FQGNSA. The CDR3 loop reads CASSFGTSVETQYF. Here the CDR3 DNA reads TGTGCCAGCAGCTTCGGGACTAGCGTGGAGACCCAGTACTTC.

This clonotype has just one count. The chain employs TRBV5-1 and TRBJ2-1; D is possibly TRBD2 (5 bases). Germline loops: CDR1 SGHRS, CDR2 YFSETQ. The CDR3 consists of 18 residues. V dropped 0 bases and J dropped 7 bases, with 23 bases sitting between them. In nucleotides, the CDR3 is TGCGCCAGCAGCTTGGCCAGCGCTAGGAGGAGTGCGTCGAATGAGCAGTTCTTC. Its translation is CASSLASARRSASNEQFF.